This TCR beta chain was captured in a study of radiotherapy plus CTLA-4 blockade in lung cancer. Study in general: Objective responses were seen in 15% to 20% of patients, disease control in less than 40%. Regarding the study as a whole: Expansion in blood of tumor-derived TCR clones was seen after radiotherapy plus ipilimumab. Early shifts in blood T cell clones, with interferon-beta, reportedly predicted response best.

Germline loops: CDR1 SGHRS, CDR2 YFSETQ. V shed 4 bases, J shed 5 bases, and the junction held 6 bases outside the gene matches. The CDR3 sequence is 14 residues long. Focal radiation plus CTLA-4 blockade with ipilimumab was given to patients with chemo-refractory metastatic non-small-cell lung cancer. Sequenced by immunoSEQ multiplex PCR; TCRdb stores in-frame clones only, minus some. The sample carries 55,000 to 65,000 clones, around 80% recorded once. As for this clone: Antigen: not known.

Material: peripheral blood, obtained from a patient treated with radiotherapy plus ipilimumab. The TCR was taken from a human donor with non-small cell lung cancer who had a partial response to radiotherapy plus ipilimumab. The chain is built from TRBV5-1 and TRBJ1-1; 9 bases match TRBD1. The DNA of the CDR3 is TGCGCCAGCAGCGAACAGGGGGCTTGGACTGAAGCTTTCTTT. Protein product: CASSEQGAWTEAFF. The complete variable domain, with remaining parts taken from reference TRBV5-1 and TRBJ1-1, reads KAGVTQTPRYLIKTRGQQVTLSCSPISGHRSVSWYQQTPGQGLQFLFEYFSETQRNKGNFPGRFSGRQFSNSRSEMNVSTLELGDSALYLCASSEQGAWTEAFFGQGTRLTVV.